The 18 T cell receptor beta chains below come from one sample, sequenced in a study of CD4 T cells in relation to SARS-CoV-2 and coronaviruses. Antigens for these TCRs are unknown. The repertoire was sequenced with immunoSEQ multiplex PCR; TCRdb's copy has only in-frame clones and lacks some. The table includes some 37,000 clones, 75% to 85% detected once. The sequenced sample was memory CD4+ T cells from PBMCs, cultured in vitro. All receptors come from an adult with COVID-19.

The V call is TRBV10-2, the J call TRBJ2-5; 9 positions match TRBD2. The CDR3 runs 13 residues. J was trimmed by 5 bases and V by 6 bases; bases with no gene match: 4. Germline lookup yields CDR1 WSHSY and CDR2 SAAADI. CDR3 residues: CASRGREGETQYF. DNA for the CDR3: TGCGCCAGCAGGGGGCGGGAGGGGGAGACCCAGTACTTC.

J is TRBJ1-1 and V is TRBV6-2 or TRBV6-3; D not certain. V lost 5 bases and J 3 bases, leaving 16 bases between the germline ends. The CDR3 consists of 15 residues. The germline V gene has CDR1 MNHEY and CDR2 SVGEGT. The chain's CDR3 is CASSNPLVGHTEAFF. CDR3 coding DNA: TGTGCCAGCAGTAACCCCCTGGTAGGGCACACTGAAGCTTTCTTT.

The genes are TRBV30 and TRBJ2-3; D uncertain. The germline V and J ends were trimmed by 0 bases and 5 bases, with 6 bases remaining between them. The V gene's germline CDR1 is GTSNPN and CDR2 SVGIG (reference sequence). This CDR3 is 12 amino acids long. CDR3 in amino acids: CAWSVLKDTQYF. The CDR3 region has the DNA TGTGCCTGGAGTGTTTTGAAAGATACGCAGTATTTT.

V gene TRBV18 combines with J gene TRBJ2-1; a possible D gene is TRBD2 (6 bases). Between the trimmed V and J ends, which lost 0 bases and 6 bases, there was a span of 15 bases. The V gene's germline CDR1 is KGHSH and CDR2 LQKENI. The CDR3 is made up of 16 amino acids. CDR3 loop: CASSPPASRGGNEQFF. DNA of the CDR3: TGTGCCAGCTCACCACCCGCCAGCCGGGGAGGCAATGAGCAGTTCTTC.

The gene calls are TRBV7-2 and TRBJ2-1; a weak D match, TRBD2 (5 bases). CDR1 is SGHTA and CDR2 is FQGNSA in the germline V gene. With 5 bases removed from V and 8 bases from J, the gap between germline ends came to 19 bases. The CDR3 runs to 15 residues. The CDR3 spells CASSPGPGIPHEQFF. For the CDR3, the DNA is TGTGCCAGCAGCCCAGGTCCCGGGATCCCTCATGAGCAGTTCTTC.

The V gene is TRBV18, the J gene TRBJ1-2; D uncertain. The V end lost 2 bases, the J end lost 5 bases, and 12 bases lay between the germline ends. Germline V gene sequence: CDR1 KGHSH, CDR2 LQKENI. This CDR3 is built from 14 residues. The CDR3 is CASSPNLDGYGYTF. In nucleotides, the CDR3 is TGTGCCAGCTCACCAAATCTGGACGGTTATGGCTACACCTTC.

The chain uses TRBV28 and TRBJ2-3, with 8 bases lining up with TRBD1. CDR1 is MDHEN and CDR2 is SYDVKM in the germline V gene. The CDR3 is made up of 14 amino acids. The ends lost 6 bases at V and 3 bases at J; junction bases unmatched: 5. DNA for the CDR3: TGTGCCAGCAGCCCCTACAGGGGGACAGATACGCAGTATTTT. Translation gives CASSPYRGTDTQYF.

This clone was seen only a few times. CDR3 sequence: CASSLENEQFF. CDR3 bases: TGTGCCAGCAGCCTGGAGAATGAGCAGTTCTTC. The rearrangement links TRBV6-5 to TRBJ2-1, with D unclear. V lost 6 bases, J lost 7 bases, and 7 bases lay in between. The CDR3 loop spans 11 amino acids. Germline CDR1 is MNHEY and CDR2 is SVGAGI.

The chain carries TRBV18 and TRBJ2-1; D is unclear. V was cut by 3 bases and J by 5 bases, with 11 bases left in between. This CDR3 spans 14 amino acids. Germline V gene lookup returns CDR1 KGHSH and CDR2 LQKENI. The CDR3 nucleotides read TGTGCCAGCTCACCCCCGGCCGGTAACAATGAGCAGTTCTTC. Its protein is CASSPPAGNNEQFF.

This clone was detected a few times. The chain uses TRBV7-3 and TRBJ1-6; 7 bases match TRBD1. CDR1 and CDR2 from the germline V gene are SGHTA and FQGTGA. The CDR3 contains 13 residues. The V segment lost 3 bases and the J segment 8 bases; nucleotides outside the gene matches: 1. This CDR3 is CASSFTGDSPLHF. CDR3 bases: TGTGCCAGCAGCTTTACAGGGGATTCACCCCTCCACTTT.

The rearrangement links TRBV3-1 (or the pseudogene TRBV3-2) to TRBJ1-4; D remains unclear. The V and J ends lost 4 bases and 8 bases respectively, with 20 bases between them. CDR1 is LGHDT, CDR2 YNNKEL, per germline (reference sequence). CDR3 size: 16 residues. In DNA form, the CDR3 reads TGTGCCAGCAGCCCTAGTCGGGCCCGAGCACAAGAAAAACTGTTTTTT. Its protein is CASSPSRARAQEKLFF.

Here the CDR3 DNA reads TGCGCCAGCAGCGCCGGGACAGGGGGGAACACCATATATTTT. Residues: CASSAGTGGNTIYF. The rearrangement links TRBV10-1 to TRBJ1-3; TRBD1 matches at 11 bases. V shed 6 bases, J shed 7 bases, and the junction held 5 bases outside the gene matches. The CDR3 consists of 14 residues. CDR1 and CDR2 (germline): WNHNN, SYGVQD (reference sequence).

This clone was seen once. The V and J genes are TRBV28 and TRBJ1-5, with D unresolved. Germline loops: CDR1 MDHEN, CDR2 SYDVKM. The CDR3 consists of 17 residues. Trimming took off 1 base at V and 6 bases at J, with 19 bases between the two ends. DNA of the CDR3: TGTGCCAGCAGTTTATCTCACCAGGCGTTCGAGGGTCAGCCCCAGCATTTT. Protein: CASSLSHQAFEGQPQHF.

The rearrangement joins TRBV27 to TRBJ1-2; no reliable D call. V was pared by 6 bases and J by 8 bases, with 16 bases between. This CDR3 has 13 residues. Germline lookup yields CDR1 MNHEY and CDR2 SMNVEV (reference sequence). CDR3 sequence reads: CASSRAEGFGYTF. As DNA, the CDR3 is TGTGCCAGCAGCCGAGCCGAGGGCTTCGGCTACACCTTC.

The chain combines TRBV3-1 (or the pseudogene TRBV3-2) with TRBJ1-6; possibly TRBD1 for D (6 bases). The V gene lost 3 bases and the J gene lost 10 bases, with 19 bases spanning the gap. Germline lookup yields CDR1 LGHDT and CDR2 YNNKEL (reference sequence). CDR3 length: 16 amino acids. CDR3 region: CASSHPGAGVRSPLHF. For the CDR3, the DNA is TGTGCCAGCAGCCACCCAGGGGCAGGGGTAAGATCACCCCTCCACTTT.

The chain has TRBV6-5 and TRBJ1-6, with no clear D. Germline V CDR1 and CDR2: MNHEY, SVGAGI. The CDR3 has 15 amino acids. V was shortened by 6 bases and J by 5 bases, with 14 bases between the two germline ends. The CDR3 here is CASRPNRQHNSPLHF. CDR3 DNA: TGTGCCAGCAGACCCAACCGCCAGCATAATTCACCCCTCCACTTT.

This clone was seen only a few times. The chain joins TRBV18 to TRBJ2-7, with TRBD2 identical over 10 bases. CDR1 is KGHSH, CDR2 LQKENI, per germline. This CDR3 is built from 16 residues. The V gene end was trimmed by 1 base and the J gene end by 6 bases; junction bases not matched to a gene: 9. The CDR3 spells CASSPLFSSGSSEQYF. CDR3 in DNA: TGTGCCAGCTCACCACTTTTTTCTAGCGGGAGTTCCGAGCAGTACTTC.

V is TRBV6-1 and J is TRBJ2-7; D gene unclear. Germline CDR1 MNHNS, CDR2 SASEGT. The ends were cut back, 0 bases at V and 3 bases at J, with 9 bases in the middle. This CDR3 is 14 amino acids long. The CDR3 here is CASSEARAFYEQYF. The CDR3 bases are TGTGCCAGCAGTGAAGCGAGAGCTTTCTACGAGCAGTACTTC.